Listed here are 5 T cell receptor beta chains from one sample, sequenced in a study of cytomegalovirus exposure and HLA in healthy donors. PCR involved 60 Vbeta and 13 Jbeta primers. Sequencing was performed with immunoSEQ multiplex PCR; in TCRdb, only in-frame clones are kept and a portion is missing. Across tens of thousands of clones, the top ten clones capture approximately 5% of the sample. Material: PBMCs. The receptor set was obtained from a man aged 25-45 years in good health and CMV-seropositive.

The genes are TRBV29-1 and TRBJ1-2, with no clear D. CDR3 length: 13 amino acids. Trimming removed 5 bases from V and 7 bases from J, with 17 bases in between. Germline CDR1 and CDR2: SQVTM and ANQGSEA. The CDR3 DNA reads TGCAGCGTTATCAGCGTGTATATCGCTGGCTACACCTTC. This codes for CSVISVYIAGYTF. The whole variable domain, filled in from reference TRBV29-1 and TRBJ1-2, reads SAVISQKPSRDICQRGTSLTIQCQVDSQVTMMFWYRQQPGQSLTLIATANQGSEATYESGFVIDKFPISRPNLTFSTLTVSNMSPEDSSIYLCSVISVYIAGYTFGSGTRLTVV.

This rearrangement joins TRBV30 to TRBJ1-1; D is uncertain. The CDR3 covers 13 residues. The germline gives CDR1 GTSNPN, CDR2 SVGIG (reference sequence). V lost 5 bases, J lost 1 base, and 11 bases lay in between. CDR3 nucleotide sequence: TGTGCCTGGGAATCACTACAGAACACTGAAGCTTTCTTT. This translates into CAWESLQNTEAFF.

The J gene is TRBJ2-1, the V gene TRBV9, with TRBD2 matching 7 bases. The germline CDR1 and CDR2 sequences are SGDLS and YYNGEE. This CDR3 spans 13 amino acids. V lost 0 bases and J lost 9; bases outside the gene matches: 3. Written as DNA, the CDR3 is TGTGCCAGCAGCGTAGGGGGGGGAGGTGAGCAGTTCTTC. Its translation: CASSVGGGGEQFF.

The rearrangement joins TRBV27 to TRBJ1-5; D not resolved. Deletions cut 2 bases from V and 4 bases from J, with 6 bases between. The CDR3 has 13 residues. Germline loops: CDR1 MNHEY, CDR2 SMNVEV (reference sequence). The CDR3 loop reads CASSLTRNQPQHF. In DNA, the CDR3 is TGTGCCAGCAGTTTAACCCGGAATCAGCCCCAGCATTTT.

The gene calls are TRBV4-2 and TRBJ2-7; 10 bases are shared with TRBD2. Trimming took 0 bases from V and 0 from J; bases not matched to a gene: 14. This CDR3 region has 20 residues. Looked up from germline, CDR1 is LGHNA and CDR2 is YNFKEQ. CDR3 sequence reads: CASSQESQAGGHTISYEQYF. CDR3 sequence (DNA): TGTGCCAGCAGCCAAGAGAGTCAAGCGGGGGGGCATACTATCTCCTACGAGCAGTACTTC.